Given below is one T cell receptor (beta chain) in context. Trimming took 2 bases from V and 0 from J; bases not matched to a gene: 7. The CDR3 is 16 amino acids. CDR1 and CDR2 (germline): SGHRS, YFSETQ. This sample was taken from a study of blood T cell repertoires in COVID-19. Overall study context: The cDNA or gDNA used as material had been derived from T cells, B-cell-depleted T cells, or PBMCs.

Repertoires were generated with immunoSEQ multiplex PCR, while TCRdb's copy carries only in-frame clones and drops some. The data contain some 240,000 clones, roughly 84% of them seen just once; the ten biggest clones take up 5% to 7.5%. During the 2 weeks before they entered the study, exposed participants had met someone with a PCR-confirmed or clinician-diagnosed COVID-19 case. This TCR derives from a woman aged 45-60 years who had been exposed to COVID-19. Material: PBMCs or T cells enriched from blood (not recorded which). The chain recombines TRBV5-1 with TRBJ1-1, with 7 bases identical to TRBD1. In DNA, the CDR3 is TGCGCCAGCAGCTTAACAGGGGCCTTACTGAACACTGAAGCTTTCTTT. Translating gives CASSLTGALLNTEAFF.